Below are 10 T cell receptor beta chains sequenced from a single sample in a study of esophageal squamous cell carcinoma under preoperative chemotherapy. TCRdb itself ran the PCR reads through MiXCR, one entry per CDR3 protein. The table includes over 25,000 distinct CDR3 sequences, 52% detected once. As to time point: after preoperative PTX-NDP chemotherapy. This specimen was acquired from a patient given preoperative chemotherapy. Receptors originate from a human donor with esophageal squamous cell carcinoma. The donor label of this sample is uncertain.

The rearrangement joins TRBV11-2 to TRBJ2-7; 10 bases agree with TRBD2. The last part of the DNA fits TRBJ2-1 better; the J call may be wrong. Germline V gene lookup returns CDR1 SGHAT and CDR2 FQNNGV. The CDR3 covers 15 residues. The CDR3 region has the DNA TGTGCCAGCAGCTTAGTAGCGGGGGGCTCGAATGAGCAGTTCTTC. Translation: CASSLVAGGSNEQFF.

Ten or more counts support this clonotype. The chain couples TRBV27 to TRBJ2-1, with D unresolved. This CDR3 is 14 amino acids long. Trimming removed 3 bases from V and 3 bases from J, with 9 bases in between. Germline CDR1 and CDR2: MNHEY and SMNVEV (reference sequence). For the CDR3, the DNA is TGTGCCAGCAGTTTTACGAGTTACTACAATGAGCAGTTCTTC. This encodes CASSFTSYYNEQFF.

CDR3 DNA: TGTGCCAGCAGCGAACTTCAGAGGGCAGGGGCGCAGTATTTT. Encoded protein: CASSELQRAGAQYF. This chain links TRBV7-6 with TRBJ2-2; the D gene is possibly TRBD1 (6 bases). The J call is doubtful: the DNA matches TRBJ2-3 better. The CDR3 is made up of 14 amino acids. CDR1 and CDR2 (germline): SGHVS, FNYEAQ.

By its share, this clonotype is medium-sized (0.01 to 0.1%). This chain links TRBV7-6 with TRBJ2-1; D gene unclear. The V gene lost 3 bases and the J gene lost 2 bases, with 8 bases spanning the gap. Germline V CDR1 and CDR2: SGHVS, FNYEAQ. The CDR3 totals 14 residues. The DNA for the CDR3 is TGTGCCAGCAGCTTTTACCCAGCCTACAATGAGCAGTTCTTC. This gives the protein CASSFYPAYNEQFF. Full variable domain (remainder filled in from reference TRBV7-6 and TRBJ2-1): GAGVSQSPRYKVTKRGQDVALRCDPISGHVSLYWYRQALGQGPEFLTYFNYEAQQDKSGLPNDRFSAERPEGSISTLTIQRTEQRDSAMYRCASSFYPAYNEQFFGPGTRLTVL.

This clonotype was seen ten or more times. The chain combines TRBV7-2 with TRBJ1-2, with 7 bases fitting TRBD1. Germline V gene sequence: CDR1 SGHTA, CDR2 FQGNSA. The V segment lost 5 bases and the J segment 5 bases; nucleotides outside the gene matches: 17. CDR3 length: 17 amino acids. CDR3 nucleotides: TGTGCCAGCAGCGGGCGACAGGGAACAGGCTTTAATTATGGCTACACCTTC. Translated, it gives CASSGRQGTGFNYGYTF.

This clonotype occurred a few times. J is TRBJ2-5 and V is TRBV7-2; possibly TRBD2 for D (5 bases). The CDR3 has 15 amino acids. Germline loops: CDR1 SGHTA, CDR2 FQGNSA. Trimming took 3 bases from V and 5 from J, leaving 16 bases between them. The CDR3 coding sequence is TGTGCCAGCAGCTTTCGCGGAGGCGGTCGGGAGACCCAGTACTTC. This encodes CASSFRGGGRETQYF. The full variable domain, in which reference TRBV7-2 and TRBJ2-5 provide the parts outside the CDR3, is GAGVSQSPSNKVTEKGKDVELRCDPISGHTALYWYRQSLGQGLEFLIYFQGNSAPDKSGLPSDRFSAERTGGSVSTLTIQRTQQEDSAVYLCASSFRGGGRETQYFGPGTRLLVL.

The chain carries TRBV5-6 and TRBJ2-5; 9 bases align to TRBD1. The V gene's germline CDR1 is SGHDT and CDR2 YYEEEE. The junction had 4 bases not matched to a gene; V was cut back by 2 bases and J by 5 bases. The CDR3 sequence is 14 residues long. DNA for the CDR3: TGTGCCAGCAGCTTACAGGGGGCCGTCGAGACCCAGTACTTC. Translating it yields CASSLQGAVETQYF.

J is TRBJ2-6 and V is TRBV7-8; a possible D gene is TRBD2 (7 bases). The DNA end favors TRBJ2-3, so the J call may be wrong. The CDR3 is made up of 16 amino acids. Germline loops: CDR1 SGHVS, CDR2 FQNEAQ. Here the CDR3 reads CASSRLGGVSTDEQYF. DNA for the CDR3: TGTGCCAGCAGCCGCCTAGGGGGGGTAAGCACAGATGAGCAGTATTTT.

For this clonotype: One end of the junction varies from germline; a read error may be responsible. This CDR3 reads CARGLGLAGAETQYF. CDR3 in DNA: TGTGCCAGGGGGTTAGGACTAGCGGGGGCAGAGACGCAGTATTTT. The chain recombines TRBV27 with TRBJ2-3, with 13 bases aligning to TRBD2. The CDR3 is 15 residues long. CDR1 and CDR2 from the germline V gene are MNHEY and SMNVEV (reference sequence).

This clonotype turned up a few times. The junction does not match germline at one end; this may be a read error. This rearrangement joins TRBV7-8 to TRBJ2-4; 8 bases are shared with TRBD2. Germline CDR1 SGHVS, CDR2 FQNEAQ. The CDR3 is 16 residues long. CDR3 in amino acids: CASSNPAGGAKNTQYF. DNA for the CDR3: TGTGCCAGCAGCAACCCGGCGGGGGGAGCCAAAAACACTCAGTATTTC.